This TCR beta chain stems from a study of blood T cell repertoires in COVID-19. Study at large: From the United States, Italy and Spain came samples of acute and convalescent COVID-19. T cells, B-cell-depleted T cells, or PBMCs supplied cDNA or gDNA.

In the original analysis: Amplification with reference gene primers provided the estimates of nucleated cell counts. Sequencing used immunoSEQ multiplex PCR; TCRdb keeps in-frame clones, though not all of them. That table is the source of V, J and clone size, and D and trimming were worked out from the DNA. Among 200,000 to 250,000 clones listed, 86% were seen once. Per germline, CDR1 SGHAT and CDR2 FQNNGV. The CDR3 is made up of 14 amino acids. V lost 5 bases, J lost 2 bases, and 11 bases lay in between. V and J are TRBV11-2 and TRBJ2-3; D is ambiguous. Sequenced material: peripheral blood. The sequence was collected from a man older than 75 with acute or convalescent COVID-19. The CDR3 bases are TGTGCCAGCAGCCCCCGACTGGACACAGATACGCAGTATTTT. It encodes CASSPRLDTDTQYF.